The clone carrying this T cell receptor beta chain was recorded only once. Its antigen is unknown. Primers for the PCR totalled 60 Vbeta and 13 Jbeta. Here immunoSEQ multiplex PCR was the method, and the copy in TCRdb shows in-frame clones only, minus some. The table has 100,000 to 150,000 clones, approximately 77% seen once. These data come from a study of cytomegalovirus exposure and HLA in healthy donors. General study points: Data from an earlier analysis indicated that most TCR beta V segments were productive either about 87% or about 30% of the time.

The ends lost 2 bases at V and 1 base at J; junction bases unmatched: 4. Germline CDR1 reads MGHRA; CDR2 reads YSYEKL. The CDR3 contains 16 residues. The rearrangement joins TRBV4-1 to TRBJ2-3; the match to TRBD2 covers 9 bases. Material: PBMCs. The clonotype originates from a woman in her sixties or seventies in good health and CMV-seronegative. The CDR3 DNA follows: TGCGCCAGCAGCCAATGGTTAGCGGGGGGCACAGATACGCAGTATTTT. It specifies CASSQWLAGGTDTQYF.